The 14 T cell receptor beta chains given below trace back to one sample, sequenced in a study of beta chain features in type 1 diabetes. As every portion of the isolated RNA was reverse transcribed, the sequencing read expressed TCRB transcripts. Assay: immunoSEQ multiplex PCR; the TCRdb copy retains only in-frame clones and omits some. Counted here are about 410,000 clones, about 14% occurring once; the ten biggest clones make up roughly 0.038%. Sequences were obtained from naive CD4+ T cells from blood. The receptors derive from a man aged 25-45 years in good health.

This chain connects TRBV29-1 to TRBJ2-3, with D possibly matching TRBD1 (6 bases). There are 12 residues in the CDR3. Germline V CDR1 and CDR2: SQVTM, ANQGSEA. V dropped 4 bases and J dropped 2 bases, with 7 bases sitting between them. The CDR3 sequence: CSVGQATDTQYF. For the CDR3, the DNA is TGCAGCGTTGGACAGGCCACAGATACGCAGTATTTT.

The chain joins TRBV7-2 to TRBJ1-1; no firm D call. Trimming cost V 5 bases and J 5 bases, with 12 bases left between them. Per germline, CDR1 SGHTA and CDR2 FQGNSA. This CDR3 spans 13 amino acids. The CDR3: CASSPEVRTEAFF. CDR3 in DNA: TGTGCCAGCAGCCCGGAGGTACGGACTGAAGCTTTCTTT.

This chain uses TRBV25-1 with TRBJ1-2; the D gene is possibly TRBD1 (5 bases). Germline values: CDR1 MGHDK, CDR2 SYGVNS. The V end lost 4 bases, the J end lost 2 bases, and 11 bases lay between the germline ends. This CDR3 is 14 amino acids long. The CDR3 DNA follows: TGTGCCAGCAGTGGGCAGGGAAGGAACTATGGCTACACCTTC. Translating gives CASSGQGRNYGYTF.

V and J are TRBV5-1 and TRBJ2-1, with 10 positions matching TRBD1. The trim removed 5 bases at V and 8 bases at J, leaving 7 bases unmatched. The CDR3 length is 14 residues. Germline V gene lookup returns CDR1 SGHRS and CDR2 YFSETQ. The CDR3 spells CASSPGTGVYEQFF. DNA for the CDR3: TGCGCCAGCAGTCCCGGGACAGGGGTTTATGAGCAGTTCTTC. Filled out from reference TRBV5-1 and TRBJ2-1, the complete variable domain reads KAGVTQTPRYLIKTRGQQVTLSCSPISGHRSVSWYQQTPGQGLQFLFEYFSETQRNKGNFPGRFSGRQFSNSRSEMNVSTLELGDSALYLCASSPGTGVYEQFFGPGTRLTVL.

This clone was counted once. The gene calls are TRBV10-3 and TRBJ1-5; D possibly corresponds to TRBD1 (6 bases). This CDR3 contains 13 residues. V was trimmed by 6 bases and J by 5 bases, leaving 11 bases between them. Germline CDR1 ENHRY, CDR2 SYGVKD. This CDR3 reads CAIRHRDHQPQHF. The CDR3 coding sequence is TGTGCCATCAGACACAGGGACCATCAGCCCCAGCATTTT.

J is TRBJ1-5 and V is TRBV6-5; D not certain. The V end was cut by 0 bases, the J end by 4 bases, with 10 bases between. This CDR3 spans 15 amino acids. The germline V gene encodes CDR1 MNHEY and CDR2 SVGAGI. The CDR3 loop reads CASSYSGGGNQPQHF. In nucleotides, the CDR3 is TGTGCCAGCAGTTACTCGGGCGGAGGGAATCAGCCCCAGCATTTT.

This clone was counted only a few times. The DNA for the CDR3 is TGTGCCAGCAGCTTAGTGACAGGGGAGTCCTACGAGCAGTACTTC. Its translation is CASSLVTGESYEQYF. V and J are TRBV11-2 and TRBJ2-7; 8 bases fit TRBD1. The CDR3 spans 15 residues. The germline CDR1 and CDR2 sequences are SGHAT and FQNNGV. The junction had 3 bases not matched to a gene; V was cut back by 1 base and J by 1 base.

This clone was recorded a few times. The CDR3 protein is CASSRLNGETQYF. The CDR3 coding sequence is TGTGCCAGCAGCCGCCTTAACGGAGAGACCCAGTACTTC. The chain carries TRBV5-4 and TRBJ2-5, with D unclear. The length of the CDR3 is 13 residues. Germline CDR1 is SGHNT and CDR2 is YYREEE (reference sequence). Trimming left V 4 bases short and J 4 bases short, with 11 bases between.

V gene TRBV5-1 combines with J gene TRBJ1-1, with D unresolved. Germline CDR1 reads SGHRS; CDR2 reads YFSETQ. This CDR3 spans 16 amino acids. The V end was cut by 4 bases, the J end by 11 bases, with 27 bases between. The CDR3 DNA reads as TGCGCCAGCAGCCCAGGCGCTGGCAGCGACTACTCTAGGGCTTTCTTT. As protein: CASSPGAGSDYSRAFF.

This clone has just a few counts. The chain links TRBV5-1 to TRBJ2-4; 7 nucleotides agree with TRBD1. This CDR3 is built from 15 residues. Germline CDR1 and CDR2: SGHRS and YFSETQ. The junction had 10 bases not matched to a gene; V was cut back by 2 bases and J by 8 bases. This CDR3 is CASSFQTGSGYIQYF. As DNA, the CDR3 is TGCGCCAGCAGCTTTCAGACAGGGTCGGGATACATTCAGTACTTC.

This clone was seen only a few times. This chain joins TRBV5-4 and TRBJ2-1; D perhaps matches TRBD1 (7 bases). The CDR3 has 15 amino acids. Germline loops: CDR1 SGHNT, CDR2 YYREEE (reference sequence). V lost 4 bases, J lost 4 bases, and 15 bases lay in between. CDR3: CASSAGQTQYNEQFF. The DNA of the CDR3 is TGTGCCAGCAGCGCGGGACAGACGCAATACAATGAGCAGTTCTTC.

The chain links TRBV7-9 to TRBJ1-2, with D possibly matching TRBD1 (5 bases). V shed 1 base and J shed 4 bases, with 10 bases lying between them. From germline, CDR1 is SEHNR and CDR2 FQNEAQ (reference sequence). The CDR3 spans 14 residues. This chain's CDR3 is CASSLEQGSYGYTF. The CDR3 DNA reads as TGTGCCAGCAGCTTAGAGCAGGGTAGCTATGGCTACACCTTC.

The J gene is TRBJ1-2, the V gene TRBV5-1; D gene ambiguous. CDR1 is SGHRS, CDR2 YFSETQ, per germline. The CDR3 loop spans 13 amino acids. V gave up 5 bases and J gave up 2 bases, with 10 bases separating them. The CDR3: CASREFLNYGYTF. The CDR3 DNA reads TGCGCCAGCAGAGAATTTTTGAACTATGGCTACACCTTC. Supplemented by reference TRBV5-1 and TRBJ1-2, the full variable domain reads KAGVTQTPRYLIKTRGQQVTLSCSPISGHRSVSWYQQTPGQGLQFLFEYFSETQRNKGNFPGRFSGRQFSNSRSEMNVSTLELGDSALYLCASREFLNYGYTFGSGTRLTVV.

This clone was seen a single time. This chain links TRBV7-8 with TRBJ2-7; 11 bases are shared with TRBD2. V shed 0 bases, J shed 0 bases, and the junction held 7 bases outside the gene matches. Germline V gene sequence: CDR1 SGHVS, CDR2 FQNEAQ. The CDR3 sequence is 18 residues long. In DNA, the CDR3 is TGTGCCAGCAGCTTAGCGCGTACTAGCGGGAGAAGCTCCTACGAGCAGTACTTC. Translation gives CASSLARTSGRSSYEQYF.